The clone carrying this TCR beta chain turned up a few times. TCRdb's copy holds only in-frame clones and misses some; the assay was immunoSEQ multiplex PCR. This table has some 300,000 clones, more than 70% appearing once. This specimen comes from a study of blood T cell repertoires in COVID-19. The germline CDR1 and CDR2 sequences are MNHNS and SASEGT. There are 15 residues in the CDR3. V was trimmed by 2 bases and J by 4 bases, leaving 9 bases between them. The TCR comes from a woman in her sixties in a cohort exposed to, infected with or recovered from COVID-19 (not recorded which). This chain uses TRBV6-1 with TRBJ1-6; D is perhaps TRBD1 (5 bases). Sequencing was performed on PBMCs or T cells enriched from blood (not recorded which). The CDR3 DNA reads as TGTGCCAGCAGTGAATCGGCAGGGTATAATTCACCCCTCCACTTT. Translated, it gives CASSESAGYNSPLHF.